This T cell receptor beta chain was sequenced in a study of T cell responses to AZD1222 COVID-19 vaccine. Study results and caveats: Rises in breadth and depth of Spike-specific TCRs came after two AZD1222 doses. Unmutated variant regions are reportedly targeted by nearly half of spike-specific TCRs. Donors skewed white British and female; clonal diversity was possibly underestimated.

A note on this clone: What it recognizes is unknown.

The assay was immunoSEQ multiplex PCR, and TCRdb's table has in-frame clones only and misses some. The sample lists tens of thousands of clones, under 95% occurring once. The trim removed 7 bases at V and 4 bases at J, leaving 11 bases unmatched. The CDR3 totals 15 residues. The germline V gene encodes CDR1 SQVTM and CDR2 ANQGSEA. The TCR comes from an adult who received the AZD1222 COVID-19 vaccine. The sample consisted of peripheral blood, taken 28 days after the second AZD1222 dose. The V call is TRBV29-1, the J call TRBJ2-1; 9 nucleotides line up with TRBD2. The CDR3 sequence is CSASLLAGFYNEQFF. CDR3 sequence (DNA): TGCAGCGCATCCCTTCTAGCGGGATTTTACAATGAGCAGTTCTTC.